What follows describes a single T cell receptor (beta chain). This entry is derived from a study of blood T cell repertoires in COVID-19. Looking at the study overall: COVID-19 samples, acute and convalescent, were from the United States, Italy and Spain. The analysed material was cDNA or gDNA that came from T cells, B-cell-depleted T cells, or PBMCs.

Germline CDR1 reads MNHEY; CDR2 reads SVGAGI. The germline V and J ends were trimmed by 6 bases and 5 bases, with 13 bases remaining between them. The CDR3 consists of 13 residues. Authors' analysis steps: Estimated nucleated cell counts came from reference gene primer amplification. The data were produced by immunoSEQ multiplex PCR, yet TCRdb's version contains in-frame clones alone and is incomplete. Clonal size and the V and J genes are those of that table, whereas D and trimming came from the DNA. The sample shows 9,000 to 10,000 clones, around 80% of them seen only once. The clonotype was recovered from a man aged 60 to 69 with active COVID-19. The V gene is TRBV6-5, the J gene TRBJ1-1, with D maybe TRBD1 (6 bases). Input material: peripheral blood. The CDR3 bases are TGTGCCAGCAGAGCACAGGGTTATACTGAAGCTTTCTTT. The encoded protein is CASRAQGYTEAFF.